This entry features one T cell receptor (beta chain) sequence. The antigen is unknown. This entry belongs to a study of cytomegalovirus exposure and HLA in healthy donors. Study in general: HLA-typed donors were the source of approximately 85 million unique TCRs, which an early data release held.

PCR involved 60 Vbeta and 13 Jbeta primers. This table comes from immunoSEQ multiplex PCR, and its TCRdb copy is limited to in-frame clones, with some not included. The sample comprises over 100,000 clones, 50% to 80% of which are singletons, and under 9.5% rests with the top ten. Trimming stripped 8 bases from V and 5 bases from J, with 18 bases between. The CDR3 is 14 amino acids. The germline V gene encodes CDR1 MDHEN and CDR2 SYDVKM. Broader study findings: A later analysis reportedly found that, within productive TCRs, an Asian-associated ancestry cluster had fewer N-insertions than the mean observed across the roughly 700 donors.

V gene TRBV28 combines with J gene TRBJ2-5; TRBD2 might be the D (6 bases). Material: PBMCs. The source of this sequence is a middle-aged woman in good health and CMV-seropositive. CDR3 DNA: TGTGCCAGCGCTGATCGGGGGTCAGAGGAGACCCAGTACTTC. Translation gives CASADRGSEETQYF.